The rows below give T cell receptor beta chains drawn from one sample of a study of T cells in pancreatic ductal adenocarcinoma. Libraries were prepared by immunoSEQ multiplex PCR; TCRdb keeps only in-frame clonotypes and omits some of them. Here the sample spans roughly 100,000 clones, about 95% being singletons. Sequencing was carried out using PBMCs. The receptors stem from a human donor with pancreatic ductal adenocarcinoma. Each CDR3 is given with its conserved first and last residue. The D gene is left open where the match is weak. Not every row has a clone size; where given, it reads once, few, many or a size class.

14 TRBJ2-2 NA NA TRBV11-2 TGTGCCAGCAGACTGGCGGGGAACACCGGGGAGCTGTTTTTT CASRLAGNTGELFF
13 TRBJ1-2 NA NA TRBV10-3 TGTGCCATCACCCGGGAGTCGGTCTATGGCTACACCTTC CAITRESVYGYTF
17 TRBJ1-3 NA NA TRBV30 TGTGCCTGGAGTCTTTATATTGTTTCCGGCTCTGGAAACACCATATATTTT CAWSLYIVSGSGNTIYF
17 TRBJ1-4 NA TRBD1 TRBV7-2 TGTGCCAGCAGCCTAACAGGGGGTTTCGCAACTAATGAAAAACTGTTTTTT CASSLTGGFATNEKLFF
14 TRBJ2-1 NA TRBD2 TRBV5-3 TGTGCCAGAATCTTGATAGCGGGGGTGAATGAGCAGTTCTTC CARILIAGVNEQFF
14 TRBJ2-7 NA NA TRBV5-1 TGCGCCAGCAGCTTAACGGGAGAAAAGTACGAGCAGTACTTC CASSLTGEKYEQYF
18 TRBJ2-1 NA TRBD2 TRBV5-1 TGCGCCAGCAGCGCCTCTGGACTAGCGGGAGGGCCGAGAGATGAGCAGTTCTTC CASSASGLAGGPRDEQFF
11 TRBJ2-4 NA NA TRBV2 TGTGCCAGCAGTGTTGAGAGCATTCAGTACTTC CASSVESIQYF
15 TRBJ2-1 NA NA TRBV6-5 TGTGCCAGCAGTTACGGGGCCCTGGCGTACAATGAGCAGTTCTTC CASSYGALAYNEQFF
14 TRBJ2-7 NA NA TRBV5-1 TGCGCCAGCAGACCGAGGGCTGGTAAGAGCGAGCAGTACTTC CASRPRAGKSEQYF
14 TRBJ2-1 NA TRBD1 TRBV18 TGTGCCAGCTCATCGGACAGGGGGGGCAATGAGCAGTTCTTC CASSSDRGGNEQFF
16 TRBJ1-3 NA NA TRBV4-1 TGCGCCAGCAGCCCCCCGAGGCCTGCCTCTGGAAACACCATATATTTT CASSPPRPASGNTIYF
19 TRBJ2-2 NA NA TRBV28 TGTGCCAGCAGTTTAGGGTGGACCAGACAGCTGGGATGGGCCGGGGAGCTGTTTTTT CASSLGWTRQLGWAGELFF
13 TRBJ2-2 NA NA TRBV7-6 TGTGCCAGCAGCCCGGGAGTCACCGGGGAGCTGTTTTTT CASSPGVTGELFF
12 TRBJ2-4 NA NA TRBV19 TGTGCCAGTAGTTCGGAGCAAAACATTCAGTACTTC CASSSEQNIQYF
14 TRBJ2-2 NA NA TRBV28 TGTGCCAGCACCCCCTCTGAGGGTTCCGGGGAGCTGTTTTTT CASTPSEGSGELFF
14 TRBJ1-2 NA NA TRBV7-3 TGTGCCAGCAGCCGCGACAGGACGAACTATGGCTACACCTTC CASSRDRTNYGYTF
14 TRBJ1-5 NA NA TRBV6-1 TGTGCCAGCAGTGGGACAGCCCTCGATCAGCCCCAGCATTTT CASSGTALDQPQHF
14 TRBJ1-5 NA NA TRBV28 TGTGCCAGCAGTTTATTGGGGGGAGCGCAGCCCCAGCATTTT CASSLLGGAQPQHF
17 TRBJ1-5 NA TRBD1 TRBV18 TGTGCCAGCTCAACTACAGGGGGCGGGAGTAGCAATCAGCCCCAGCATTTT CASSTTGGGSSNQPQHF
16 TRBJ2-7 NA NA TRBV19 TGTGCCAGTAGTACTTCAACAGGGTATTGGACCTACGAGCAGTACTTC CASSTSTGYWTYEQYF
14 TRBJ2-1 once NA TRBV7-9 TGTGCCAGCAGCTTAGTGAGGACCTACAATGAGCAGTTCTTC CASSLVRTYNEQFF
16 TRBJ2-5 NA TRBD2 TRBV7-7 TGTGCCAGCAGCCCGGGACTAGCGGGAGGACAGGAGACCCAGTACTTC CASSPGLAGGQETQYF
18 TRBJ2-2 once TRBD2 TRBV6-1 TGTGCCAGCAGTGTAAATGTCGGGGGGGCCTCCTCTACCGGGGAGCTGTTTTTT CASSVNVGGASSTGELFF
14 TRBJ2-7 NA TRBD1 TRBV7-9 TGTGCCAGCAGCGGACGACAGGGGGCCTGGGAGCAGTACTTC CASSGRQGAWEQYF
14 TRBJ2-7 NA NA TRBV19 TGTGCCAGTAGTACCCAGACAGACGGGTACGAGCAGTACTTC CASSTQTDGYEQYF
16 TRBJ2-3 NA TRBD1 TRBV6-6 TGTGCCAGCAGTAGTGGACAGGGGGCCTCAACAGATACGCAGTATTTT CASSSGQGASTDTQYF
15 TRBJ2-2 NA NA TRBV11-2 TGTGCCAGCAGCTTTCGACAGGAAAACACCGGGGAGCTGTTTTTT CASSFRQENTGELFF
13 TRBJ2-7 NA TRBD1 TRBV9 TGTGCCAGCAGCTGGGGACAGGGTTACGAGCAGTACTTC CASSWGQGYEQYF
13 TRBJ1-1 NA NA TRBV18 TGTGCCAGCTCACCTCCAGGGGACACTGAAGCTTTCTTT CASSPPGDTEAFF
13 TRBJ2-7 NA NA TRBV6-5 TGTGCCAGCAGTTACCCCCCTTCCTACGAGCAGTACTTC CASSYPPSYEQYF
14 TRBJ2-7 NA NA TRBV7-2 TGTGCCAGCAGCAAAGATCCCAGGGGCCACGAGCAGTACTTC CASSKDPRGHEQYF
15 TRBJ2-2 NA TRBD1 TRBV5-6 TGTGCCAGCAGCTTAGGCAGGGGGTACACCGGGGAGCTGTTTTTT CASSLGRGYTGELFF
15 TRBJ1-1 NA TRBD1 TRBV28 TGTGCCAGCAGTTGGACAGGGGTTGAACGGACTGAAGCTTTCTTT CASSWTGVERTEAFF
12 TRBJ2-7 NA NA TRBV29-1 TGCAGCGTCGCCAGGGGCCTCTACGAGCAGTACTTC CSVARGLYEQYF
17 TRBJ2-7 NA NA TRBV12-2 TGTGCAAGTCGCCCCCTGCCGGAGCGGGGGACGTCCTACGAGCAGTACTTC CASRPLPERGTSYEQYF
15 TRBJ2-7 NA TRBD1 TRBV13 TGTGCCAGCAGTCCACGAGACAGGGTAGCCAACGAGCAGTACTTC CASSPRDRVANEQYF
13 TRBJ1-3 NA NA TRBV7-9 TGTGCCAGCAGACAGGACTCTGGAAACACCATATATTTT CASRQDSGNTIYF
17 TRBJ2-1 NA TRBD2 TRBV18 TGTGCCAGCTCACCACTACACGAGACTAGCGGATACAATGAGCAGTTCTTC CASSPLHETSGYNEQFF
12 TRBJ2-3 NA NA TRBV2 TGTGCCAGCAGTATAGTCCTGGATACGCAGTATTTT CASSIVLDTQYF
16 TRBJ2-3 NA TRBD2 TRBV7-9 TGTGCCAGCAGCTTTGGGACTAGCGTCGGCACAGATACGCAGTATTTT CASSFGTSVGTDTQYF
13 TRBJ1-2 NA NA TRBV2 TGTGCCAGCAGTGAAGCGGTCTCGGGTGGCTACACCTTC CASSEAVSGGYTF
15 TRBJ2-3 NA TRBD1 TRBV11-2 TGTGCCAGCAGCTTACAGGGGGCGGTGGCAGATACGCAGTATTTT CASSLQGAVADTQYF
15 TRBJ2-1 NA TRBD2 TRBV30 TGTGCCTGGGTAGGAGGCGGGAGGTCTGACAATGAGCAGTTCTTC CAWVGGGRSDNEQFF